Listed below are T cell receptor beta chains from one sample, sequenced in a study of cytomegalovirus exposure and HLA in healthy donors. Clones were sequenced by immunoSEQ multiplex PCR, and TCRdb holds only the in-frame ones, with some missing. This sample yields 100,000 to 150,000 clones, of which 70% to 80% are seen a single time; 2.9% belongs to the top ten. Sequencing was performed on PBMCs. The source of these receptors is a human donor in good health. Both conserved end residues are part of each CDR3. Each record gives: D gene, J gene, V gene, clone size, CDR3 protein, CDR3 DNA. The D gene is left open where the match is weak. Clone size is given for some rows only: seen once, a few or many times, or a class if the clone is expanded.

D gene: TRBD2; J gene: TRBJ2-3; V gene: TRBV30; clone size: .; CDR3 protein: CAWSRTSGGLRTDTQYF; CDR3 DNA: TGTGCCTGGAGTAGGACTAGCGGGGGGTTACGCACAGATACGCAGTATTTT
D gene: .; J gene: TRBJ2-5; V gene: TRBV27; clone size: .; CDR3 protein: CASSLLGTVGGRGTQYF; CDR3 DNA: TGTGCCAGCAGTTTATTGGGGACTGTAGGGGGCAGGGGGACCCAGTACTTC
D gene: TRBD1; J gene: TRBJ1-1; V gene: TRBV28; clone size: few; CDR3 protein: CASRDRDATEAFF; CDR3 DNA: TGTGCCAGCAGGGACAGGGACGCCACTGAAGCTTTCTTT
D gene: TRBD2; J gene: TRBJ2-1; V gene: TRBV5-1; clone size: .; CDR3 protein: CASSLVTSGSHEQFF; CDR3 DNA: TGCGCCAGCAGCTTGGTAACTAGCGGGAGCCATGAGCAGTTCTTC
D gene: TRBD1; J gene: TRBJ1-2; V gene: TRBV19; clone size: .; CDR3 protein: CASSTPDRRYGYTF; CDR3 DNA: TGTGCCAGTAGCACCCCGGACAGGCGCTATGGCTACACCTTC
D gene: TRBD2; J gene: TRBJ2-2; V gene: TRBV7-2; clone size: .; CDR3 protein: CASSTSGGWNTGELFF; CDR3 DNA: TGTGCCAGCAGCACTAGCGGGGGGTGGAACACCGGGGAGCTGTTTTTT
D gene: TRBD1; J gene: TRBJ2-5; V gene: TRBV4-1; clone size: .; CDR3 protein: CASSQVFTGTAKETQYF; CDR3 DNA: TGCGCCAGCAGCCAAGTTTTTACCGGGACAGCTAAAGAGACCCAGTACTTC
D gene: .; J gene: TRBJ2-7; V gene: TRBV5-1; clone size: few; CDR3 protein: CASSLELLHEQYF; CDR3 DNA: TGCGCCAGCAGCTTGGAGCTCCTGCACGAGCAGTACTTC
D gene: TRBD2; J gene: TRBJ2-3; V gene: TRBV5-4; clone size: .; CDR3 protein: CASSWRLAGGAADTQYF; CDR3 DNA: TGTGCCAGCAGCTGGAGACTAGCGGGGGGGGCTGCAGATACGCAGTATTTT
D gene: TRBD1; J gene: TRBJ2-6; V gene: TRBV11-3; clone size: many; CDR3 protein: CASSYGTGGLGSGANVLTF; CDR3 DNA: TGTGCCAGCAGCTACGGGACAGGGGGATTGGGGTCTGGGGCCAACGTCCTGACTTTC
D gene: TRBD1; J gene: TRBJ2-2; V gene: TRBV18; clone size: .; CDR3 protein: CASSQDRDGELFF; CDR3 DNA: TGTGCCAGCTCTCAAGACAGGGACGGGGAGCTGTTTTTT
D gene: .; J gene: TRBJ2-3; V gene: TRBV7-7; clone size: .; CDR3 protein: CASSLDDRSEDTQYF; CDR3 DNA: TGTGCTAGCAGCTTAGATGACAGATCTGAAGATACGCAGTATTTT
D gene: TRBD1; J gene: TRBJ2-3; V gene: TRBV7-9; clone size: .; CDR3 protein: CASSRQGVTTDTQYF; CDR3 DNA: TGTGCCAGCAGCCGGCAGGGGGTTACCACAGATACGCAGTATTTT
D gene: .; J gene: TRBJ2-1; V gene: TRBV10-1; clone size: few; CDR3 protein: CASSESSGANRGEQFF; CDR3 DNA: TGCGCCAGCAGTGAGTCGAGTGGGGCAAATCGTGGTGAGCAGTTCTTC
D gene: .; J gene: TRBJ2-5; V gene: TRBV2; clone size: .; CDR3 protein: CASSDRGKAGQETQYF; CDR3 DNA: TGTGCCAGCAGTGATCGTGGTAAGGCGGGACAAGAGACCCAGTACTTC
D gene: .; J gene: TRBJ2-3; V gene: TRBV10-3; clone size: .; CDR3 protein: CAISEEASQISYF; CDR3 DNA: TGTGCCATCAGTGAGGAGGCTTCTCAAATCTCGTATTTT
D gene: .; J gene: TRBJ2-7; V gene: TRBV6-1; clone size: .; CDR3 protein: CASSPAGSYEQYF; CDR3 DNA: TGTGCCAGCAGCCCGGCGGGCTCCTACGAGCAGTACTTC
D gene: .; J gene: TRBJ2-1; V gene: TRBV6-5; clone size: .; CDR3 protein: CASSPRAGRDNEQFF; CDR3 DNA: TGTGCCAGCAGTCCGCGCGCGGGACGAGACAATGAGCAGTTCTTC
D gene: .; J gene: TRBJ2-7; V gene: TRBV4-2; clone size: .; CDR3 protein: CASSQGSYEQYF; CDR3 DNA: TGTGCCAGCAGCCAAGGTTCTTACGAGCAGTACTTC
D gene: .; J gene: TRBJ2-3; V gene: TRBV6-5; clone size: .; CDR3 protein: CASLGLGGLTQYF; CDR3 DNA: TGTGCCAGCTTGGGACTGGGCGGGCTTACGCAGTATTTT
D gene: TRBD1; J gene: TRBJ1-5; V gene: TRBV19; clone size: .; CDR3 protein: CASSLKQGVVHQPQHF; CDR3 DNA: TGTGCCAGTAGTCTTAAACAGGGGGTTGTTCATCAGCCCCAGCATTTT
D gene: TRBD2; J gene: TRBJ2-1; V gene: TRBV29-1; clone size: .; CDR3 protein: CSVGSGVYEQFF; CDR3 DNA: TGCAGCGTTGGGAGCGGGGTATATGAGCAGTTCTTC
D gene: .; J gene: TRBJ1-1; V gene: TRBV5-4; clone size: .; CDR3 protein: CASSPNPGEAFF; CDR3 DNA: TGTGCCAGCAGCCCCAATCCGGGGGAAGCTTTCTTT
D gene: TRBD1; J gene: TRBJ2-7; V gene: TRBV2; clone size: .; CDR3 protein: CASSGDRVDEQYF; CDR3 DNA: TGTGCCAGCAGTGGAGACAGGGTAGATGAGCAGTACTTC
D gene: .; J gene: TRBJ2-7; V gene: TRBV6-6; clone size: .; CDR3 protein: CASSYTGQYEQYF; CDR3 DNA: TGTGCCAGCAGTTACACAGGGCAGTACGAGCAGTACTTC
D gene: TRBD1; J gene: TRBJ1-2; V gene: TRBV5-4; clone size: .; CDR3 protein: CASSRGQDYGYTF; CDR3 DNA: TGTGCCAGCAGCCGGGGACAGGACTATGGCTACACCTTC
D gene: .; J gene: TRBJ2-2; V gene: TRBV28; clone size: few; CDR3 protein: CASSLGGRLAGELFF; CDR3 DNA: TGTGCCAGCAGTTTAGGGGGCCGGTTGGCCGGGGAGCTGTTTTTT
D gene: .; J gene: TRBJ1-1; V gene: TRBV7-9; clone size: .; CDR3 protein: CSVNGGPAFF; CDR3 DNA: TGTTCCGTCAACGGGGGGCCAGCTTTCTTT
D gene: .; J gene: TRBJ2-7; V gene: TRBV27; clone size: .; CDR3 protein: CASSYSARGEQYF; CDR3 DNA: TGTGCCAGCAGTTACTCAGCCCGGGGCGAGCAGTACTTC
D gene: TRBD1; J gene: TRBJ2-1; V gene: TRBV6-6; clone size: few; CDR3 protein: CASISDRVVNEQFF; CDR3 DNA: TGTGCCAGCATATCAGACAGGGTAGTTAATGAGCAGTTCTTC
D gene: .; J gene: TRBJ2-7; V gene: TRBV5-6; clone size: .; CDR3 protein: CASSLGAGVGYEQYF; CDR3 DNA: TGTGCCAGCAGCTTGGGGGCAGGGGTAGGCTACGAGCAGTACTTC
D gene: .; J gene: TRBJ1-2; V gene: TRBV6-1; clone size: .; CDR3 protein: CASSEAQGRTGYGYTF; CDR3 DNA: TGTGCCAGCAGTGAAGCACAGGGCCGCACGGGCTATGGCTACACCTTC
D gene: .; J gene: TRBJ2-7; V gene: TRBV27; clone size: .; CDR3 protein: CASLSRGTYEQYF; CDR3 DNA: TGTGCCAGTCTTAGCCGTGGAACCTACGAGCAGTACTTC
D gene: .; J gene: TRBJ1-5; V gene: TRBV7-8; clone size: .; CDR3 protein: CASSNGGGSNQPQHF; CDR3 DNA: TGTGCCAGCAGCAACGGGGGTGGTAGCAATCAGCCCCAGCATTTT
D gene: .; J gene: TRBJ1-1; V gene: TRBV5-1; clone size: .; CDR3 protein: CASSLVLGSNTEAFF; CDR3 DNA: TGCGCCAGCAGCTTGGTGTTGGGCTCGAACACTGAAGCTTTCTTT
D gene: TRBD1; J gene: TRBJ2-6; V gene: TRBV28; clone size: few; CDR3 protein: CASSSLGGAGANVLTF; CDR3 DNA: TGTGCCAGCAGTTCTTTAGGGGGCGCTGGGGCCAACGTCCTGACTTTC
D gene: .; J gene: TRBJ1-1; V gene: TRBV9; clone size: few; CDR3 protein: CASSVVSGTEAFF; CDR3 DNA: TGTGCCAGCAGCGTAGTGTCGGGGACTGAAGCTTTCTTT
D gene: TRBD1; J gene: TRBJ1-4; V gene: TRBV6-1; clone size: .; CDR3 protein: CASRAPGTGNEKLFF; CDR3 DNA: TGTGCCAGCAGAGCTCCCGGGACAGGGAATGAAAAACTGTTTTTT
D gene: .; J gene: TRBJ2-1; V gene: TRBV30; clone size: .; CDR3 protein: CAWSVRGWNNEQFF; CDR3 DNA: TGTGCCTGGAGCGTCAGGGGTTGGAACAATGAGCAGTTCTTC
D gene: TRBD1; J gene: TRBJ1-5; V gene: TRBV6-5; clone size: .; CDR3 protein: CASSYGTGSNQPQHF; CDR3 DNA: TGTGCCAGCAGTTACGGGACAGGGAGCAATCAGCCCCAGCATTTT
D gene: .; J gene: TRBJ2-1; V gene: TRBV7-9; clone size: .; CDR3 protein: CASSGNRDSSYNEQFF; CDR3 DNA: TGTGCCAGCAGCGGTAACCGGGACTCCTCCTACAATGAGCAGTTCTTC
D gene: TRBD2; J gene: TRBJ2-3; V gene: TRBV9; clone size: .; CDR3 protein: CASSVATSGGDTQYF; CDR3 DNA: TGTGCCAGCAGCGTAGCTACCTCGGGGGGGGATACGCAGTATTTT
D gene: TRBD1; J gene: TRBJ1-4; V gene: TRBV7-9; clone size: few; CDR3 protein: CSSSMDRGEATNEKLFF; CDR3 DNA: TGTTCCAGCAGCATGGACAGGGGGGAGGCAACTAATGAAAAACTGTTTTTT
D gene: TRBD1; J gene: TRBJ2-3; V gene: TRBV25-1; clone size: .; CDR3 protein: CASSPDRGLADTQYF; CDR3 DNA: TGTGCCAGCAGTCCGGACAGGGGTTTAGCAGATACGCAGTATTTT
D gene: TRBD1; J gene: TRBJ2-7; V gene: TRBV7-9; clone size: once; CDR3 protein: CSSSPPGLTATGDEQYF; CDR3 DNA: TGTTCCAGCAGTCCCCCGGGGTTGACAGCCACAGGGGACGAGCAGTACTTC
D gene: TRBD1; J gene: TRBJ1-2; V gene: TRBV30; clone size: .; CDR3 protein: CAWRAQGAGGYTF; CDR3 DNA: TGTGCCTGGAGAGCGCAGGGGGCGGGAGGCTACACCTTC
D gene: TRBD1; J gene: TRBJ2-3; V gene: TRBV7-6; clone size: .; CDR3 protein: CASSLRTGWGTDTQYF; CDR3 DNA: TGTGCCAGCAGCTTACGGACAGGGTGGGGCACAGATACGCAGTATTTT
D gene: TRBD1; J gene: TRBJ2-1; V gene: TRBV10-3; clone size: few; CDR3 protein: CAISEVGTGGFF; CDR3 DNA: TGTGCCATCAGTGAGGTCGGGACAGGGGGGTTCTTC
D gene: TRBD2; J gene: TRBJ2-1; V gene: TRBV5-1; clone size: .; CDR3 protein: CASSLDPGTSGHNGFF; CDR3 DNA: TGCGCCAGCAGCCTAGACCCCGGGACTAGCGGACACAACGGGTTCTTC
D gene: .; J gene: TRBJ2-3; V gene: TRBV6-4; clone size: .; CDR3 protein: CASSDTATDTQYF; CDR3 DNA: TGTGCCAGCAGTGACACAGCCACAGATACGCAGTATTTT
D gene: TRBD1; J gene: TRBJ1-4; V gene: TRBV18; clone size: few; CDR3 protein: CASSPGQGSSSLDWVKLFF; CDR3 DNA: TGTGCCAGCTCCCCAGGACAGGGGTCCTCCTCCCTGGATTGGGTGAAACTGTTTTTT
D gene: .; J gene: TRBJ2-1; V gene: TRBV9; clone size: .; CDR3 protein: CASSAPGGTGTEQFF; CDR3 DNA: TGTGCCAGCAGCGCCCCTGGCGGGACGGGTACTGAGCAGTTCTTC
D gene: .; J gene: TRBJ2-2; V gene: TRBV7-7; clone size: .; CDR3 protein: CASSNLRGNTGELFF; CDR3 DNA: TGTGCTAGCAGCAACCTCCGGGGGAACACCGGGGAGCTGTTTTTT
D gene: .; J gene: TRBJ2-1; V gene: TRBV7-2; clone size: .; CDR3 protein: CASSSRAGGEQFF; CDR3 DNA: TGTGCCAGCAGCTCCCGGGCTGGAGGTGAGCAGTTCTTC
D gene: TRBD1; J gene: TRBJ1-5; V gene: TRBV5-4; clone size: .; CDR3 protein: CASSSDRGSLAQHF; CDR3 DNA: TGTGCCAGCAGCTCGGACAGGGGATCACTGGCCCAGCATTTT
D gene: .; J gene: TRBJ1-5; V gene: TRBV15; clone size: .; CDR3 protein: CATSRPGTSNQPQHF; CDR3 DNA: TGTGCCACCAGCAGGCCAGGGACAAGCAATCAGCCCCAGCATTTT
D gene: .; J gene: TRBJ1-1; V gene: TRBV6-6; clone size: once; CDR3 protein: CASSSGTSSPEAFF; CDR3 DNA: TGTGCCAGCAGCTCCGGGACAAGTTCCCCTGAAGCTTTCTTT